The entry that follows covers one T cell receptor beta chain sequence. V dropped 4 bases and J dropped 2 bases, with 15 bases sitting between them. CDR1 and CDR2 from the germline V gene are LNHDA and SQIVND (reference sequence). This CDR3 region has 15 residues. Authors' processing steps: Cell counts per sample came from amplifying reference gene primers. TCRdb keeps only in-frame clones here, not all; method: immunoSEQ multiplex PCR. V and J calls and clone size come straight from that table; D and trimming were deduced from the DNA. The table has 150,000 or so clones, about 89% seen once. The data were taken from a study of blood T cell repertoires in COVID-19. Study-level background: Some COVID-19 samples were acute and others convalescent; all came from the United States, Italy and Spain. T cells, B-cell-depleted T cells, or PBMCs supplied cDNA or gDNA.

The chain carries TRBV19 and TRBJ2-7; D is unresolved. The sample taken for sequencing was peripheral blood. The sequence came from a man in his 60s with COVID-19, enrolled during active disease. The CDR3 DNA is TGTGCCAGTAGTAGTTCTCCAGACTCGACCTACGAGCAGTACTTC. Translated: CASSSSPDSTYEQYF.